A selection of T cell receptor beta chains follows, all from one sample in a study of T cells in Graves' hyperthyroidism and ophthalmopathy. TCRdb re-called the multiplex PCR reads with MiXCR, one entry per CDR3 protein. The profile covers 200,000 to 250,000 distinct CDR3 sequences, with roughly 22% appearing a single time and 35% to 40% taken by the ten largest. The sequencing input was blood. The receptors stem from a woman aged 40-49 years with Graves' ophthalmopathy. Both conserved end residues are part of each CDR3. The D gene is left open where the match is weak. Only some rows state a clone size, as once, few, many or a class for expanded clones.

CDR3 protein: CASSEYGAGIQETQYF
CDR3 DNA: TGTGCCAGCAGTGAATACGGAGCGGGGATCCAAGAGACCCAGTACTTC
clone size: -
V gene: TRBV25-1
J gene: TRBJ2-5
D gene: TRBD2

CDR3 protein: CSARDRGQSQPQHF
CDR3 DNA: TGCAGTGCCCGAGACAGGGGGCAGTCTCAGCCCCAGCATTTT
clone size: -
V gene: TRBV20-1
J gene: TRBJ1-5
D gene: TRBD1

CDR3 protein: CASSAGTRRQTQYF
CDR3 DNA: TGTGCCAGCAGTGCCGGGACACGCAGGCAGACCCAGTACTTC
clone size: few
V gene: TRBV6-1
J gene: TRBJ2-5
D gene: -

CDR3 protein: CSAAGTGGAYEQYF
CDR3 DNA: TGCAGTGCGGCAGGGACAGGGGGTGCTTACGAGCAGTACTTC
clone size: many
V gene: TRBV20-1
J gene: TRBJ2-7
D gene: TRBD1

CDR3 protein: CASSVTGWGRGNTEAFF
CDR3 DNA: TGCGCCAGCAGCGTGACAGGATGGGGAAGGGGGAACACTGAAGCTTTCTTT
clone size: few
V gene: TRBV5-1
J gene: TRBJ1-1
D gene: -

CDR3 protein: CASSQEVWASGDTGELFF
CDR3 DNA: TGCGCCAGCAGCCAAGAGGTCTGGGCTAGCGGAGACACCGGGGAGCTGTTTTTT
clone size: many
V gene: TRBV4-1
J gene: TRBJ2-2
D gene: TRBD2

CDR3 protein: CATRGPGLATKETQHF
CDR3 DNA: TGTGCCACTAGAGGCCCGGGACTAGCGACCAAAGAGACCCAGCATTTC
clone size: -
V gene: TRBV10-3
J gene: TRBJ2-5
D gene: TRBD2

CDR3 protein: CASSAGTSGSQGETQYF
CDR3 DNA: TGCGCCAGCAGCGCAGGGACTAGCGGGAGCCAGGGGGAGACCCAGTACTTC
clone size: many
V gene: TRBV5-1
J gene: TRBJ2-5
D gene: TRBD2

CDR3 protein: CASSLRGVFYGYTF
CDR3 DNA: TGTGCCAGCAGTTTAAGGGGGGTATTCTATGGCTACACCTTC
clone size: many
V gene: TRBV28
J gene: TRBJ1-2
D gene: -

CDR3 protein: CASSPGLAGEVSYEQYF
CDR3 DNA: TGTGCCAGCTCACCGGGACTAGCGGGAGAAGTCTCCTACGAGCAGTACTTC
clone size: many
V gene: TRBV18
J gene: TRBJ2-7
D gene: TRBD2

CDR3 protein: CASHRGRAGTQYF
CDR3 DNA: TGCGCCAGTCACCGGGGCAGGGCGGGGACCCAGTACTTC
clone size: -
V gene: TRBV10-2
J gene: TRBJ2-5
D gene: -

CDR3 protein: CASSPPFGGMNTEAFF
CDR3 DNA: TGTGCCAGCTCACCACCTTTCGGGGGAATGAACACTGAAGCTTTCTTT
clone size: many
V gene: TRBV18
J gene: TRBJ1-1
D gene: -

CDR3 protein: CSAPRQGSFLLHGYTF
CDR3 DNA: TGCAGTGCACCCCGACAGGGGTCCTTTCTTCTCCATGGCTACACCTTC
clone size: few
V gene: TRBV20-1
J gene: TRBJ1-2
D gene: TRBD1